This passage covers 31 T cell receptor beta chains from one sample sequenced in a study of shared clonotypes between healthy human individuals. Clones were read by immunoSEQ multiplex PCR, and TCRdb kept only the in-frame ones, dropping some. The sample has 2 million to 2.5 million clones; more than 90% are singletons. The specimen sequenced was naive CD4+ T cells sorted from blood. As to subset: CD45RA+ positively selected. Receptors were obtained from a man aged 18-30 years in good health.

J is TRBJ2-5 and V is TRBV2, with no clear D. CDR1 and CDR2 (germline): SNHLY, FYNNEI. The CDR3 totals 13 residues. Deletions cut 6 bases from V and 2 bases from J, with 10 bases between. CDR3 sequence: CASSSDGQETQYF. The CDR3 region has the DNA TGTGCCAGCAGCTCCGACGGACAAGAGACCCAGTACTTC.

This clone was seen once. The chain recombines TRBV4-1 with TRBJ2-7; possible D gene TRBD2, 6 bases. This CDR3 has 14 amino acids. The V end was cut by 4 bases, the J end by 6 bases, with 16 bases between. Germline-derived CDR1 and CDR2 are MGHRA and YSYEKL. Written as DNA, the CDR3 is TGCGCCAGCAGCCGGGGACGCTTGGAGGGCGAGCAGTACTTC. Residues: CASSRGRLEGEQYF.

This chain links TRBV5-1 with TRBJ1-4; D possibly corresponds to TRBD1 (5 bases). V was trimmed by 2 bases and J by 7 bases, leaving 9 bases between them. Germline-derived CDR1 and CDR2 are SGHRS and YFSETQ. The CDR3 is 13 amino acids. The CDR3 region has the DNA TGCGCCAGCAGCTTCAGGGTTGGTGAAAAACTGTTTTTT. Translated, it gives CASSFRVGEKLFF. Based on the CDR3 plus reference TRBV5-1 and TRBJ1-4, the full variable domain is KAGVTQTPRYLIKTRGQQVTLSCSPISGHRSVSWYQQTPGQGLQFLFEYFSETQRNKGNFPGRFSGRQFSNSRSEMNVSTLELGDSALYLCASSFRVGEKLFFGSGTQLSVL.

The table lists this clone with a count of one. The rearrangement links TRBV7-8 to TRBJ2-4; 7 positions agree with TRBD2. The CDR3 runs 16 residues. With 1 base clipped from V and 2 bases from J, the junction kept 5 bases outside the gene matches. The germline CDR1 and CDR2 sequences are SGHVS and FQNEAQ. CDR3 in DNA: TGTGCCAGCAGCTTAGACGGCGGGAGTACCAAAAACATTCAGTACTTC. Translating gives CASSLDGGSTKNIQYF.

The chain joins TRBV19 to TRBJ1-6; possibly TRBD1 for D (5 bases). CDR1 and CDR2 from the germline V gene are LNHDA and SQIVND (reference sequence). Trimming took 2 bases from V and 4 from J, leaving 12 bases between them. The CDR3 runs 16 residues. The DNA for the CDR3 is TGTGCCAGTAGTATATCTGGGACGTCGTATAATTCACCCCTCCACTTT. It translates to CASSISGTSYNSPLHF.

The gene calls are TRBV11-2 and TRBJ2-1, with D tentatively TRBD1 or TRBD2 (5 bases each). Deletions cut 5 bases from V and 9 bases from J, with 17 bases between. Germline V lookup: CDR1 SGHAT, CDR2 FQNNGV. This CDR3 comprises 14 residues. CDR3 coding DNA: TGTGCCAGCAGCCCCCGGTGGGGGTCGGGTGAGCAGTTCTTC. Translation: CASSPRWGSGEQFF.

V is TRBV6-6 and J is TRBJ1-3; D gene ambiguous. Germline V gives CDR1 MNHNY, CDR2 SVGAGI (reference sequence). This CDR3 region has 15 residues. The V gene lost 5 bases and the J gene lost 0 bases, with 11 bases spanning the gap. CDR3 coding DNA: TGTGCCAGCAGTCCCGGACGGAGCTCTGGAAACACCATATATTTT. It codes for CASSPGRSSGNTIYF.

This chain uses TRBV14 with TRBJ1-1; D ambiguous. This CDR3 region has 13 residues. The germline V and J ends were trimmed by 9 bases and 5 bases, with 16 bases remaining between them. Germline V CDR1 and CDR2: SGHDN, FVKESK. CDR3 in DNA: TGTGCCAGTGACCCGGGCGTAAGAACTGAAGCTTTCTTT. It specifies CASDPGVRTEAFF.

This chain connects TRBV6-5 to TRBJ2-1; perhaps D is TRBD1 or TRBD2 (6 bases each). The CDR3 covers 13 residues. Trimming left V 4 bases short and J 4 bases short, with 8 bases between. Germline V lookup: CDR1 MNHEY, CDR2 SVGAGI. As DNA, the CDR3 is TGTGCCAGCAGTTGGGGGGCTTACAATGAGCAGTTCTTC. The encoded protein is CASSWGAYNEQFF.

The chain recombines TRBV5-6 with TRBJ1-1; TRBD1 is a possible D gene (5 bases). With 1 base removed from V and 1 base from J, the gap between germline ends came to 11 bases. CDR3 length equals 15 residues. Germline V lookup: CDR1 SGHDT, CDR2 YYEEEE. The CDR3 reads CASSLRQGGNTEAFF. CDR3 DNA: TGTGCCAGCAGCTTGCGGCAGGGTGGGAACACTGAAGCTTTCTTT. The entire variable domain, with the rest obtained from reference TRBV5-6 and TRBJ1-1, is as follows: DAGVTQSPTHLIKTRGQQVTLRCSPKSGHDTVSWYQQALGQGPQFIFQYYEEEERQRGNFPDRFSGHQFPNYSSELNVNALLLGDSALYLCASSLRQGGNTEAFFGQGTRLTVV.

The CDR3 reads CASGFAGKRYNEQFF. DNA for the CDR3: TGTGCTAGTGGTTTCGCGGGTAAGCGATACAATGAGCAGTTCTTC. The chain is built from TRBV12-5 and TRBJ2-1, with D possibly TRBD2 on 5 matching bases. Trimming left V 3 bases short and J 4 bases short, with 13 bases between. This CDR3 contains 15 residues. Germline CDR1 reads LGHNT; CDR2 reads FRNRAP.

The rearrangement links TRBV18 to TRBJ2-2; a weak D match, TRBD2 (6 bases). Germline CDR1 KGHSH, CDR2 LQKENI. V was shortened by 0 bases and J by 3 bases, with 14 bases between the two germline ends. This CDR3 is built from 17 residues. In DNA, the CDR3 is TGTGCCAGCTCACCACCTGGAGGGTCCGACGACACCGGGGAGCTGTTTTTT. Encoded protein: CASSPPGGSDDTGELFF.

The chain has TRBV18 and TRBJ2-7; D unclear. V shed 4 bases and J shed 0 bases, with 10 bases lying between them. This CDR3 contains 14 residues. CDR1 KGHSH and CDR2 LQKENI come from the germline V gene. For the CDR3, the DNA is TGTGCCAGCTCACTGACTGTTGACTCCTACGAGCAGTACTTC. It is translated as CASSLTVDSYEQYF.

The CDR3 loop is CATSRDVTGTSYEQYF. The CDR3 DNA sequence: TGTGCCACCAGCAGAGATGTGACAGGGACGTCTTACGAGCAGTACTTC. The chain has TRBV15 and TRBJ2-7, with 7 bases fitting TRBD1. Germline V gives CDR1 LNHNV, CDR2 YYDKDF (reference sequence). The CDR3 extends over 16 amino acids. Trimming cost V 0 bases and J 4 bases; bases outside gene matches: 9.

This clone was observed a single time. This chain joins TRBV30 and TRBJ1-2; 9 positions agree with TRBD1. V trimming: 3 bases; J trimming: 8 bases; junction bases outside the gene matches: 7. CDR3 length: 13 residues. Per germline, CDR1 GTSNPN and CDR2 SVGIG (reference sequence). CDR3 amino acids: CAWRGTGWKGYTF. DNA for the CDR3: TGTGCCTGGAGAGGGACAGGGTGGAAGGGCTACACCTTC.

The J gene is TRBJ1-4, the V gene TRBV7-9; tentatively, D is TRBD1 (5 bases). V lost 5 bases and J lost 0, with 10 bases in between. The CDR3 runs 15 residues. Germline loops: CDR1 SEHNR, CDR2 FQNEAQ (reference sequence). In DNA form, the CDR3 reads TGTGCCAGCAGCCGACAGATAACAACTAATGAAAAACTGTTTTTT. Amino acids: CASSRQITTNEKLFF.

The chain couples TRBV6-6 to TRBJ2-7, with D possibly being TRBD2 (5 bases). Germline lookup yields CDR1 MNHNY and CDR2 SVGAGI (reference sequence). The ends were cut back, 0 bases at V and 0 bases at J, with 9 bases in the middle. The CDR3 runs to 15 residues. The CDR3 DNA reads as TGTGCCAGCAGTTACTCGAAGCGGACCTCCTACGAGCAGTACTTC. Residues: CASSYSKRTSYEQYF.

As DNA, the CDR3 is TGTGCCAGCATAAAGTCAACTAGCACAGATACGCAGTATTTT. This gives the protein CASIKSTSTDTQYF. V usage is TRBV2 and J usage is TRBJ2-3; no reliable D call. Germline values: CDR1 SNHLY, CDR2 FYNNEI. The CDR3 loop spans 14 amino acids. The V and J ends lost 7 bases and 0 bases respectively, with 11 bases between them.

This clone was recorded once. The chain joins TRBV6-5 to TRBJ1-6, with D hard to call. The V end was cut by 0 bases, the J end by 5 bases, with 8 bases between. The germline V gene has CDR1 MNHEY and CDR2 SVGAGI. The CDR3 sequence is 15 residues long. DNA for the CDR3: TGTGCCAGCAGTTACTCAGGGCCCGATAATTCACCCCTCCACTTT. Its protein product is CASSYSGPDNSPLHF.

As regards this clone: The same CDR3 can be traced to other DNA sequences in this sample. This chain uses TRBV6-5 with TRBJ1-4, with 11 bases fitting TRBD1. This CDR3 has 14 residues. Germline V gene sequence: CDR1 MNHEY, CDR2 SVGAGI. V shed 4 bases, J shed 6 bases, and the junction held 1 base outside the gene matches. The CDR3: CASSWTGGDEKLFF. CDR3 bases: TGTGCCAGCAGTTGGACAGGGGGCGATGAAAAACTGTTTTTT.

The chain employs TRBV5-1 and TRBJ1-6; TRBD1 might be the D (5 bases). Trimming pared 4 bases from V and 7 bases from J, leaving 15 bases between. Germline values: CDR1 SGHRS, CDR2 YFSETQ. The CDR3 has 15 amino acids. CDR3 amino acids: CASSPDTAWNSPLHF. The CDR3, as DNA: TGCGCCAGCAGCCCGGACACGGCCTGGAATTCACCCCTCCACTTT.

The gene calls are TRBV18 and TRBJ2-7; D not certain. V was trimmed by 3 bases and J by 2 bases, leaving 8 bases between them. Germline CDR1 reads KGHSH; CDR2 reads LQKENI. The CDR3 is 13 residues long. The CDR3 region has the DNA TGTGCCAGCTCACCGGCACATACCTACGAGCAGTACTTC. This sequence encodes CASSPAHTYEQYF. Full variable domain (remainder filled in from reference TRBV18 and TRBJ2-7): NAGVMQNPRHLVRRRGQEARLRCSPMKGHSHVYWYRQLPEEGLKFMVYLQKENIIDESGMPKERFSAEFPKEGPSILRIQQVVRGDSAAYFCASSPAHTYEQYFGPGTRLTVT.

The chain carries TRBV5-6 and TRBJ2-7, with a possible D match to TRBD1 (6 bases). This CDR3 region has 17 residues. V shed 1 base and J shed 3 bases, with 20 bases lying between them. Germline V gene sequence: CDR1 SGHDT, CDR2 YYEEEE. Here the CDR3 reads CASSLKGNGGGGYEQYF. In nucleotides, the CDR3 is TGTGCCAGCAGCTTGAAGGGCAATGGTGGGGGCGGCTACGAGCAGTACTTC.

About this clone itself: Other DNA sequences in the sample encode the same CDR3. The chain recombines TRBV11-2 with TRBJ2-3; 11 bases match TRBD2. The germline gives CDR1 SGHAT, CDR2 FQNNGV. With V trimmed by 3 bases and J by 3 bases, 2 bases remained unmatched. The CDR3 totals 15 residues. The CDR3 DNA is TGTGCCAGCAGCTTGGGGACTAGCGGAACAGATACGCAGTATTTT. This encodes CASSLGTSGTDTQYF.

CDR3 protein: CATSRADRHNEQFF. The CDR3, as DNA: TGTGCCACCAGCAGAGCTGACAGACACAATGAGCAGTTCTTC. The gene calls are TRBV15 and TRBJ2-1; D is perhaps TRBD1 (5 bases). This CDR3 is built from 14 residues. The V end lost 1 base, the J end lost 5 bases, and 9 bases lay between the germline ends. Germline lookup yields CDR1 LNHNV and CDR2 YYDKDF (reference sequence).

The V and J genes are TRBV9 and TRBJ2-2, with 10 bases aligning to TRBD1. Germline V gives CDR1 SGDLS, CDR2 YYNGEE. The CDR3 consists of 16 residues. Trimming at V came to 0 bases and at J to 5 bases, leaving 4 bases not matched to a gene. This CDR3 reads CASSVAGTGATGELFF. The CDR3 nucleotides read TGTGCCAGCAGCGTAGCCGGGACAGGGGCTACCGGGGAGCTGTTTTTT.

CDR3 amino acids: CAISDVPGELFF. DNA for the CDR3: TGTGCCATCAGTGATGTACCCGGGGAGCTGTTTTTT. J is TRBJ2-2 and V is TRBV10-3; D uncertain. The V gene lost 3 bases and the J gene lost 6 bases, with 5 bases spanning the gap. This CDR3 region has 12 residues. Germline values: CDR1 ENHRY, CDR2 SYGVKD.

The V call is TRBV7-2, the J call TRBJ2-7; D gene uncertain. CDR3 length equals 16 residues. Germline V gene sequence: CDR1 SGHTA, CDR2 FQGNSA. The V and J ends lost 1 base and 4 bases respectively, with 17 bases between them. This CDR3 is CASSLDGRQDLYEQYF. Written as DNA, the CDR3 is TGTGCCAGCAGCTTAGATGGGCGGCAGGACCTTTACGAGCAGTACTTC.

This clone was seen only once. This chain uses TRBV6-5 with TRBJ1-1; D call uncertain. Trimming stripped 10 bases from V and 0 bases from J, with 15 bases between. Germline values: CDR1 MNHEY, CDR2 SVGAGI. The CDR3 runs to 14 residues. The CDR3 spells CATYREGMNTEAFF. In DNA form, the CDR3 reads TGTGCCACTTACCGGGAAGGAATGAACACTGAAGCTTTCTTT.

V usage is TRBV2 and J usage is TRBJ2-7; TRBD2 is a possible D gene (5 bases). V lost 7 bases and J lost 3, with 16 bases in between. CDR1 and CDR2 from the germline V gene are SNHLY and FYNNEI. This CDR3 has 14 residues. This CDR3 reads CASTLVADIYEQYF. The CDR3 DNA follows: TGTGCCAGCACACTAGTCGCGGATATCTACGAGCAGTACTTC.

V gene TRBV6-5 combines with J gene TRBJ2-7; TRBD1 matches 8 bases. V shed 6 bases, J shed 2 bases, and the junction held 6 bases outside the gene matches. The CDR3 extends over 14 amino acids. Germline lookup yields CDR1 MNHEY and CDR2 SVGAGI. CDR3 region: CASRNSGGPYEQYF. In nucleotides, the CDR3 is TGTGCCAGCAGAAACTCAGGGGGCCCCTACGAGCAGTACTTC.